This is a list of T cell receptor beta chains from one sample in a study of blood T cell repertoires in COVID-19. The table came from immunoSEQ multiplex PCR; TCRdb's copy has only in-frame clones and leaves some out. The sample comprises about 36,000 clones, 84% of which are singletons, and more than 1.5% rests with the top ten. Sequencing input: peripheral blood. These receptor sequences come from a man in his fifties or sixties with COVID-19, enrolled during active disease. Each CDR3 is given with its conserved first and last residue. Fields, in order: V gene, J gene, D gene, clone size, CDR3 protein, CDR3 DNA. A D gene is named only where the DNA matches it firmly. Part of the rows lack a size; the others show once, few, many or a class for expanded clones.

>TRBV10-3|TRBJ1-2|-|-
CAITNELPGGYGYTF
TGTGCCATCACTAACGAACTTCCCGGCGGCTATGGCTACACCTTC
>TRBV5-4|TRBJ1-4|-|once
CASSLPTNEKLFF
TGTGCCAGCAGCCTACCAACTAATGAAAAACTGTTTTTT
>TRBV4-1|TRBJ2-7|-|-
CASSQVGGSYEQYF
TGCGCCAGCAGCCAAGTGGGAGGCTCCTACGAGCAGTACTTC
>TRBV19|TRBJ1-5|-|-
CASSRTGTYSNQPQHF
TGTGCCAGTAGTAGAACAGGGACATATAGCAATCAGCCCCAGCATTTT
>TRBV9|TRBJ2-1|TRBD1|-
CASSGGQGSRNEQFF
TGTGCCAGCAGCGGTGGACAGGGGAGTCGAAATGAGCAGTTCTTC
>TRBV5-8|TRBJ2-3|TRBD1|-
CASSLPGQGTDTQYF
TGTGCCAGCAGCTTACCGGGACAGGGCACAGATACGCAGTATTTT
>TRBV4-1|TRBJ1-2|TRBD1|-
CASSQDERLRGQNGYTF
TGCGCCAGCAGCCAAGATGAGAGACTCAGGGGGCAGAATGGCTACACCTTC
>TRBV9|TRBJ2-2|TRBD1|-
CASSPWTGTGTGELFF
TGTGCCAGCAGCCCGTGGACAGGGACGGGCACCGGGGAGCTGTTTTTT
>TRBV19|TRBJ1-5|-|few
CARPSRGWNQPQHF
TGTGCCAGGCCGTCGAGGGGGTGGAATCAGCCCCAGCATTTT
>TRBV4-1|TRBJ1-6|-|-
CASSQLMAGYNSPLHF
TGCGCCAGCAGCCAACTAATGGCGGGATATAATTCACCCCTCCACTTT